These 5 T cell receptor beta chains were all obtained from the same sample, sequenced in a study of blood T cells in healthy people across ages. A J-beta primer mix and a sample-barcoded 5' primer were used in a second PCR of about 7 to 12 cycles. Each CDR3 protein is one row after TCRdb ran MiXCR on the 5' RACE reads. The data show 800,000 or so distinct CDR3 sequences, with roughly 25% seen just once and roughly 3.5% held by the top ten. These records were also assigned to another study, of T cells of mothers and their children.

The sample was blood. Source of these receptors: a boy aged 5-17 years in good health.

The rearrangement joins TRBV10-3 to TRBJ1-2; no clear D. CDR1 and CDR2 from the germline V gene are ENHRY and SYGVKD. The CDR3 sequence is 13 residues long. V was pared by 4 bases and J by 3 bases, with 9 bases between. CDR3 in amino acids: CAISGGPDYGYTF. CDR3 in DNA: TGTGCCATCAGTGGGGGTCCCGACTATGGCTACACCTTC.

A few counts support this clonotype. This chain joins TRBV7-2 and TRBJ2-3; 10 positions match TRBD1. V lost 3 bases, J lost 4 bases, and 7 bases stayed unmatched. The CDR3 totals 16 residues. Per germline, CDR1 SGHTA and CDR2 FQGNSA. Here the CDR3 DNA reads TGTGCCAGCAGCTTTGCCGGGACAGGGGCCGCAGATACGCAGTATTTT. Protein product: CASSFAGTGAADTQYF.

This clonotype was counted a few times. A junction end diverges from the germline sequence, so it may reflect a read error. The chain couples TRBV28 to TRBJ2-7, with D tentatively TRBD1 (6 bases). CDR3 length equals 14 residues. The germline gives CDR1 MDHEN, CDR2 SYDVKM. The CDR3 loop reads CASGLGASSYEQYF. In DNA form, the CDR3 reads TGTGCCAGCGGTTTGGGGGCTAGCTCCTACGAGCAGTACTTC.

The V call is TRBV28, the J call TRBJ2-5; TRBD1 might be the D (6 bases). The V gene lost 6 bases and the J gene lost 4 bases, with 15 bases spanning the gap. CDR1 is MDHEN and CDR2 is SYDVKM in the germline V gene. CDR3 length: 14 amino acids. The CDR3 DNA is TGTGCCAGCAGCGAACAGGGCGAACGAGAGACCCAGTACTTC. This sequence encodes CASSEQGERETQYF.

The chain has TRBV20-1 and TRBJ2-1; a weak D match, TRBD2 (6 bases). V lost 4 bases and J 8 bases, leaving 12 bases between the germline ends. Germline CDR1 DFQATT, CDR2 SNEGSKA (reference sequence). This CDR3 is built from 12 residues. In nucleotides, the CDR3 is TGCAGTGCTACCGGGAGTATGTATGAGCAGTTCTTC. The encoded protein is CSATGSMYEQFF.